These T cell receptor beta chains were read from a single sample in a study of cytomegalovirus exposure and HLA in healthy donors. The assay was immunoSEQ multiplex PCR, and TCRdb's table has in-frame clones only and misses some. Of about 150,000 clones in the sample, around 79% were seen once. Sequenced input: PBMCs. Every receptor here comes from a man younger than 35 in good health and CMV-seronegative. CDR3s include the opening cysteine and the closing phenylalanine or tryptophan. The order of the fields is CDR3 protein, CDR3 DNA, V gene, clone size, D gene, CDR3 length, J gene. The D gene is left open where the match is weak. Only some rows state a clone size, as once, few, many or a class for expanded clones.

CASRPGQTNGYTF	TGTGCCAGCAGACCGGGACAGACAAATGGCTACACCTTC	TRBV6-5	-	TRBD1	13	TRBJ1-2
CASSRQVPNEKLFF	TGTGCCAGCAGCCGACAGGTCCCTAATGAAAAACTGTTTTTT	TRBV5-6	-	-	14	TRBJ1-4
CASRQGREAFF	TGTGCCAGCAGACAAGGGAGGGAAGCTTTCTTT	TRBV28	-	-	11	TRBJ1-1
CASSYTSTDTQYF	TGTGCCAGCAGCTATACAAGCACAGATACGCAGTATTTT	TRBV11-2	-	-	13	TRBJ2-3
CASKRGANVLTF	TGTGCCAGCAAGCGCGGGGCCAACGTCCTGACTTTC	TRBV6-5	-	-	12	TRBJ2-6
CASGDSFTNTEAFF	TGTGCCAGCGGGGACAGCTTTACGAACACTGAAGCTTTCTTT	TRBV2	-	TRBD1	14	TRBJ1-1
CSVGGGNQPQHF	TGCAGCGTTGGGGGGGGCAATCAGCCCCAGCATTTT	TRBV29-1	-	-	12	TRBJ1-5
CASSSGTATNYGYTF	TGTGCCAGCAGTTCCGGGACAGCGACCAACTATGGCTACACCTTC	TRBV28	-	TRBD1	15	TRBJ1-2
CASSQESGGYGYTF	TGCGCCAGCAGCCAAGAGTCAGGAGGCTATGGCTACACCTTC	TRBV4-1	once	-	14	TRBJ1-2
CASSKPTGYTYGYTF	TGTGCCAGCAGCAAACCGACAGGGTACACCTATGGCTACACCTTC	TRBV5-8	once	TRBD1	15	TRBJ1-2
CASSREAEYNEQFF	TGTGCCAGCAGCCGGGAGGCAGAGTACAATGAGCAGTTCTTC	TRBV7-6	-	TRBD2	14	TRBJ2-1
CASSVRGDRDEKLFF	TGTGCCAGCAGCGTGAGAGGGGACAGGGATGAAAAACTGTTTTTT	TRBV9	-	TRBD1	15	TRBJ1-4
CASRGGIDTQYF	TGTGCCAGCAGGGGGGGGATAGATACGCAGTATTTT	TRBV5-6	-	TRBD2	12	TRBJ2-3
CASSQGGTSGADTQYF	TGCGCCAGCAGCCAGGGGGGGACTAGCGGCGCAGATACGCAGTATTTT	TRBV4-1	-	TRBD2	16	TRBJ2-3
CASSSDRPLEQFF	TGTGCCAGCAGCTCGGACAGGCCGCTTGAGCAGTTCTTC	TRBV11-2	-	TRBD1	13	TRBJ2-1
CASSYKGEGNQPQHF	TGTGCCAGCAGTTACAAGGGGGAAGGGAATCAGCCCCAGCATTTT	TRBV6-5	-	-	15	TRBJ1-5
CASSLYEGASLNQPQHF	TGTGCCAGCAGCTTGTATGAGGGGGCGAGTTTGAATCAGCCCCAGCATTTT	TRBV7-8	-	TRBD1	17	TRBJ1-5
CASSPRLAGVYEQYF	TGTGCCAGCAGCCCCAGACTAGCGGGGGTTTACGAGCAGTACTTC	TRBV9	-	TRBD2	15	TRBJ2-7
CASRSGASGANVLTF	TGTGCCAGTAGATCAGGGGCCTCTGGGGCCAACGTCCTGACTTTC	TRBV19	once	-	15	TRBJ2-6
CASQAGTVSNQPQHF	TGTGCCAGCCAAGCCGGGACAGTTAGCAATCAGCCCCAGCATTTT	TRBV28	-	TRBD1	15	TRBJ1-5
CAISDPTSNQPQHF	TGTGCCATCAGTGACCCGACATCTAATCAGCCCCAGCATTTT	TRBV10-3	-	-	14	TRBJ1-5
CASSAGGTADYGYTF	TGTGCCAGCAGCGCCGGCGGGACAGCTGACTATGGCTACACCTTC	TRBV7-2	-	TRBD1	15	TRBJ1-2
CASGRSAAETQYF	TGTGCCAGCGGGAGGTCAGCTGCGGAGACCCAGTACTTC	TRBV9	-	-	13	TRBJ2-5
CASRPQELSYNEQFF	TGTGCCAGCAGGCCCCAGGAACTCAGCTACAATGAGCAGTTCTTC	TRBV6-1	-	-	15	TRBJ2-1
CASSLFQGADSGEAFF	TGCGCCAGCAGCTTGTTCCAGGGGGCAGATTCGGGTGAAGCTTTCTTT	TRBV5-1	-	TRBD1	16	TRBJ1-1
CAWSVWGTGEYEQYF	TGTGCCTGGAGTGTATGGGGGACAGGAGAGTACGAGCAGTACTTC	TRBV30	-	TRBD1	15	TRBJ2-7
CASSWGLAGGHNEQFF	TGTGCCAGCAGCTGGGGACTAGCGGGGGGCCACAATGAGCAGTTCTTC	TRBV11-2	few	TRBD2	16	TRBJ2-1
CASSFQQGDTQYF	TGTGCCAGCAGCTTCCAACAGGGAGATACGCAGTATTTT	TRBV11-3	-	-	13	TRBJ2-3
CASSERLAGSTDTQYF	TGTGCCAGCAGCGAAAGACTAGCGGGGAGCACAGATACGCAGTATTTT	TRBV9	-	TRBD2	16	TRBJ2-3
CASSIGPGGNYGYTF	TGTGCCAGTAGTATAGGCCCAGGGGGCAACTATGGCTACACCTTC	TRBV19	-	TRBD1	15	TRBJ1-2
CASYGTRGRGEQFF	TGTGCCAGCTACGGGACACGGGGGAGGGGTGAGCAGTTCTTC	TRBV2	-	-	14	TRBJ2-1
CAWSRDNYHF	TGTGCCTGGAGCCGGGACAACTACCACTTT	TRBV30	few	-	10	TRBJ1-6
CASSYYGGASYNEQFF	TGTGCCAGCAGTTACTACGGGGGGGCCTCCTACAATGAGCAGTTCTTC	TRBV6-5	-	TRBD2	16	TRBJ2-1
CASSHSWTDPSYNEQFF	TGCGCCAGCAGCCACTCTTGGACTGACCCCTCCTACAATGAGCAGTTCTTC	TRBV4-3	-	-	17	TRBJ2-1
CASRYGTGELFF	TGTGCCAGCAGATACGGCACCGGGGAGCTGTTTTTT	TRBV2	-	-	12	TRBJ2-2
CASSGAGNEKLFF	TGTGCCAGCAGTGGCGCGGGGAATGAAAAACTGTTTTTT	TRBV2	-	-	13	TRBJ1-4
CASRGGPGTDTQYF	TGTGCCAGTAGAGGAGGGCCTGGAACAGATACGCAGTATTTT	TRBV19	-	-	14	TRBJ2-3
CASSDHGRAKNIQYF	TGTGCCAGCAGTGATCATGGCAGGGCCAAAAACATTCAGTACTTC	TRBV2	-	-	15	TRBJ2-4
CASSLVRTNTGELFF	TGTGCCAGCAGCTTAGTCCGTACGAACACCGGGGAGCTGTTTTTT	TRBV7-8	once	-	15	TRBJ2-2
CASTRGSLTGNEQFF	TGTGCCAGCACCCGGGGCAGTTTAACAGGGAATGAGCAGTTCTTC	TRBV7-2	-	-	15	TRBJ2-1
CASSLAMGQGGYEQYF	TGTGCCAGCAGCTTAGCCATGGGCCAGGGTGGCTACGAGCAGTACTTC	TRBV7-9	-	-	16	TRBJ2-7
CASSQDWGSTDTQYF	TGTGCCAGCAGCCAAGATTGGGGCAGCACAGATACGCAGTATTTT	TRBV14	-	-	15	TRBJ2-3
CASSDRDRGNEQFF	TGTGCCAGCAGTGATCGAGACAGGGGCAATGAGCAGTTCTTC	TRBV6-1	-	TRBD1	14	TRBJ2-1
CASSHPLGQSLARPGANVLTF	TGCGCCAGCAGCCACCCCCTCGGACAGTCCCTGGCAAGACCTGGGGCCAACGTCCTGACTTTC	TRBV4-1	once	-	21	TRBJ2-6
CATSNDSISGANVLTF	TGTGCCACCAGCAATGACAGTATTTCTGGGGCCAACGTCCTGACTTTC	TRBV15	-	-	16	TRBJ2-6
CASSSLWGDTEAFF	TGTGCCAGCAGTAGCTTATGGGGAGACACTGAAGCTTTCTTT	TRBV6-6	-	-	14	TRBJ1-1
CASRQGWGAHEQFF	TGTGCCAGCAGACAGGGGTGGGGGGCCCATGAGCAGTTCTTC	TRBV2	-	-	14	TRBJ2-1
CASSPGTGGYDEQFF	TGCGCCAGCAGCCCCGGGACAGGGGGCTATGATGAGCAGTTCTTC	TRBV4-3	-	TRBD1	15	TRBJ2-1
CASSFPTGMDTEAFF	TGTGCCAGCAGTTTCCCGACAGGAATGGACACTGAAGCTTTCTTT	TRBV2	-	-	15	TRBJ1-1
CASSVGGRGTGELFF	TGTGCCAGCAGTGTGGGCGGGAGAGGCACCGGGGAGCTGTTTTTT	TRBV2	-	TRBD2	15	TRBJ2-2
CASSPGAGQPQHF	TGTGCCAGCAGCCCGGGCGCGGGCCAGCCCCAGCATTTT	TRBV7-3	-	-	13	TRBJ1-5
CASSTGGPDGYTF	TGTGCCAGTAGCACAGGGGGACCGGATGGCTACACCTTC	TRBV19	-	TRBD1	13	TRBJ1-2
CASSQTTQRLNSPLHF	TGCGCCAGCAGCCAAACGACACAACGTCTTAATTCACCCCTCCACTTT	TRBV4-1	-	-	16	TRBJ1-6
CASTIRETAYGYTF	TGTGCCAGCACCATCCGAGAGACAGCCTATGGCTACACCTTC	TRBV6-6	-	-	14	TRBJ1-2
CASRELAGSTSNTGELFF	TGTGCCAGCAGGGAACTAGCGGGGAGTACTTCGAACACCGGGGAGCTGTTTTTT	TRBV6-1	-	TRBD2	18	TRBJ2-2
CASSPGTTEAFF	TGCGCCAGCAGCCCAGGTACCACTGAAGCTTTCTTT	TRBV5-1	-	-	12	TRBJ1-1
CASRTTGSDYGYTF	TGTGCCAGCAGGACGACCGGGAGCGACTATGGCTACACCTTC	TRBV28	-	-	14	TRBJ1-2
CASSSEQGHSNQPQHF	TGTGCCAGCAGTTCCGAACAGGGACATAGCAATCAGCCCCAGCATTTT	TRBV6-6	-	-	16	TRBJ1-5
CASSQGRQGSFGIQYF	TGTGCCAGCAGCCAAGGGAGACAGGGCAGTTTCGGCATTCAGTACTTC	TRBV4-2	-	TRBD1	16	TRBJ2-4
CASRTPGLAVYTQYF	TGTGCCAGCAGGACCCCGGGACTAGCGGTGTATACGCAGTATTTT	TRBV6-5	-	TRBD2	15	TRBJ2-3